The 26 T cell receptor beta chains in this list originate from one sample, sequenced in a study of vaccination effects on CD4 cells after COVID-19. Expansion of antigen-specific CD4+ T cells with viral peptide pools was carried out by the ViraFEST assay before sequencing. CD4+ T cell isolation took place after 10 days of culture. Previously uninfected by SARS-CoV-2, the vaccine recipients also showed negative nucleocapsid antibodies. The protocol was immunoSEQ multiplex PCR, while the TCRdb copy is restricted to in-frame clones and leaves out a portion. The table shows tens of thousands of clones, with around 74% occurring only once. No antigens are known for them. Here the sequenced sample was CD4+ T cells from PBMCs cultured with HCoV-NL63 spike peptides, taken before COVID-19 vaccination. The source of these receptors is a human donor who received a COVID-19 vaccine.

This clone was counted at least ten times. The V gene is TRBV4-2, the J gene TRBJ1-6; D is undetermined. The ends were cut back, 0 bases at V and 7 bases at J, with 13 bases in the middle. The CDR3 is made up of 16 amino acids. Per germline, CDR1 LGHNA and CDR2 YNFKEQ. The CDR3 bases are TGTGCCAGCAGCCAAGATCCGGCAGTTGGGAATTCACCCCTCCACTTT. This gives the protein CASSQDPAVGNSPLHF.

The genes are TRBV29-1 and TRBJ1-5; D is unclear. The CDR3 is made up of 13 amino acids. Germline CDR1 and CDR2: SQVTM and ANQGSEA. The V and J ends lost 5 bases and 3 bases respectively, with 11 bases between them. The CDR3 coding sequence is TGCAGCGTTTCCGACACGATCAATCAGCCCCAGCATTTT. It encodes CSVSDTINQPQHF.

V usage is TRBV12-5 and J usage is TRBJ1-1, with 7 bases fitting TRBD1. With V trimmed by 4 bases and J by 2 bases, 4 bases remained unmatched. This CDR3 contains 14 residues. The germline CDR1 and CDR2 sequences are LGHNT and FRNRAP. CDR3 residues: CASGSGQPNTEAFF. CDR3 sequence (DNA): TGTGCTAGTGGTTCGGGACAGCCTAACACTGAAGCTTTCTTT.

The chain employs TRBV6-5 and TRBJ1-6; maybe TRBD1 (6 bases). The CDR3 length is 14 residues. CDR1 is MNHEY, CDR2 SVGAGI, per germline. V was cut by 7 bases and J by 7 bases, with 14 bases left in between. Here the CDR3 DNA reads TGTGCCAGCACCCAGAAGGGGGTCAATTCACCCCTCCACTTT. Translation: CASTQKGVNSPLHF.

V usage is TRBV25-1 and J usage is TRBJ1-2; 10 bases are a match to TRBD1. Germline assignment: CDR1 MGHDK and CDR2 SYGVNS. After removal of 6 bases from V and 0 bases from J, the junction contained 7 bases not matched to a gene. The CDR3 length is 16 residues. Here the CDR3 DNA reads TGTGCCAGCAGGGGGACAGGGGAAGGTGCTAACTATGGCTACACCTTC. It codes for CASRGTGEGANYGYTF.

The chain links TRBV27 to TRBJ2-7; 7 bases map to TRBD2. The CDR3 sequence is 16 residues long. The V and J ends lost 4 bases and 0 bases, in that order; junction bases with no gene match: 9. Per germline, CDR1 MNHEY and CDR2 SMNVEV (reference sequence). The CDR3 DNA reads TGTGCCAGCAGTTCCCTGGGAGTAGCGGGCTCCTACGAGCAGTACTTC. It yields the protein CASSSLGVAGSYEQYF.

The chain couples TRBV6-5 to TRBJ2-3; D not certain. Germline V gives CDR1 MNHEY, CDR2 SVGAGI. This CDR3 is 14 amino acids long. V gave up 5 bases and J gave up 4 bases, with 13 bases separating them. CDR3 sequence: CASSPILSADTQYF. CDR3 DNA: TGTGCCAGCAGTCCGATCCTCTCCGCAGATACGCAGTATTTT.

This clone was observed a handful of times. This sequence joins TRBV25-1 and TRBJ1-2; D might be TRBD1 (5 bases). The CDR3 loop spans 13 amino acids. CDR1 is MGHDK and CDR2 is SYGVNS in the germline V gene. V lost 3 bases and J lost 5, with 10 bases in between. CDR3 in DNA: TGTGCCAGCAGTGATGTGGGGCCTTATGGCTACACCTTC. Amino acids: CASSDVGPYGYTF.

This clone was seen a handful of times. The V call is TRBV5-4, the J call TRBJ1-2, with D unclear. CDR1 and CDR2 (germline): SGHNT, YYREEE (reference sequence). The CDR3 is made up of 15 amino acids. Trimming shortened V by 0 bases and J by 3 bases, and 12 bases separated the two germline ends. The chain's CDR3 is CASSLDSSPYYGYTF. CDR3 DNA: TGTGCCAGCAGCTTGGACTCTTCCCCCTACTATGGCTACACCTTC.

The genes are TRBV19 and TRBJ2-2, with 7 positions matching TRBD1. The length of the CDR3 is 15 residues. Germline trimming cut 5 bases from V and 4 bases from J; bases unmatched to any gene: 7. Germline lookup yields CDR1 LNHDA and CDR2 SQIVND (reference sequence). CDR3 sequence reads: CASSLRQGLTGELFF. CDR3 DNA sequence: TGTGCCAGTAGTCTTCGACAGGGCCTCACCGGGGAGCTGTTTTTT. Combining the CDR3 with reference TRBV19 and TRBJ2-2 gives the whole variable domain DGGITQSPKYLFRKEGQNVTLSCEQNLNHDAMYWYRQDPGQGLRLIYYSQIVNDFQKGDIAEGYSVSREKKESFPLTVTSAQKNPTAFYLCASSLRQGLTGELFFGEGSRLTVL.

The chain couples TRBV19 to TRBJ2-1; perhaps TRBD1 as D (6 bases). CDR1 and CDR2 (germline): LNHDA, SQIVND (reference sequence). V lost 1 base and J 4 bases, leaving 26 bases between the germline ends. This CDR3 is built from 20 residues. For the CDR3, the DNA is TGTGCCAGTAGTATAGCCCTTAGTATGCCTTTCAGGGGCGCTTACAATGAGCAGTTCTTC. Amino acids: CASSIALSMPFRGAYNEQFF.

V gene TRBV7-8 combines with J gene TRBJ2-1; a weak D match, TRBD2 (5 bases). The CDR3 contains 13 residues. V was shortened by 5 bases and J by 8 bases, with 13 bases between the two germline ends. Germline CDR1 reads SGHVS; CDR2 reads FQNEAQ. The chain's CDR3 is CASSPPREDEQFF. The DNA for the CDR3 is TGTGCCAGCAGCCCCCCCCGGGAAGATGAGCAGTTCTTC.

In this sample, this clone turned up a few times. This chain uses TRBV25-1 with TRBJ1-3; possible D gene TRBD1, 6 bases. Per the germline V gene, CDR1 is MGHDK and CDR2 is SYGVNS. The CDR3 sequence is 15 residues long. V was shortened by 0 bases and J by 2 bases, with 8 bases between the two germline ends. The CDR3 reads CASSEYEGAGNTIYF. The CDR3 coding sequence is TGTGCCAGCAGTGAATATGAGGGGGCTGGAAACACCATATATTTT.

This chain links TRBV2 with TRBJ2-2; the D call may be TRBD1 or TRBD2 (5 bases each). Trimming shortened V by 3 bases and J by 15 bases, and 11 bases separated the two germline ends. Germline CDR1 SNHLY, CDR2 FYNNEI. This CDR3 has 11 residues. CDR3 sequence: CASSDWGKVFF. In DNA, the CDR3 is TGTGCCAGCAGTGATTGGGGGAAGGTGTTTTTT.

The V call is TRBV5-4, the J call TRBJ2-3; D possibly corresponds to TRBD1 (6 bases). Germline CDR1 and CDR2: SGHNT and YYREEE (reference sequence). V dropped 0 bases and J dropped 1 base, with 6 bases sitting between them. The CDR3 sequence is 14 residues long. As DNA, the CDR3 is TGTGCCAGCAGCTTGGACAGGGGCACAGATACGCAGTATTTT. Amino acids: CASSLDRGTDTQYF.

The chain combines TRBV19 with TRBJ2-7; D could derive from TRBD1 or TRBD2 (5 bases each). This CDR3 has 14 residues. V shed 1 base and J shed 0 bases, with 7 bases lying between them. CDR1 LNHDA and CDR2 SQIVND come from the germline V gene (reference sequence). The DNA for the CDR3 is TGTGCCAGTAGTATAGCGGGGACCTCCTACGAGCAGTACTTC. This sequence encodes CASSIAGTSYEQYF.

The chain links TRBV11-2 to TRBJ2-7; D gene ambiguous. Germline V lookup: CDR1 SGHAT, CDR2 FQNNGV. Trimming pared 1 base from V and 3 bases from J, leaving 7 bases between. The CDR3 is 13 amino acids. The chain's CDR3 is CASSLGSHYEQYF. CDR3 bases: TGTGCCAGCAGCTTAGGCAGCCACTACGAGCAGTACTTC.

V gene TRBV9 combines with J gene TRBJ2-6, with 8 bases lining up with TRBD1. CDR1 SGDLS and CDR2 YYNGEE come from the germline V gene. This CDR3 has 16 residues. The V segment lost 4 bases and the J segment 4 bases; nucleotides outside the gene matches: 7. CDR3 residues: CASSPRQGSGANVLTF. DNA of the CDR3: TGTGCCAGCAGCCCAAGACAGGGGAGCGGGGCCAACGTCCTGACTTTC.

The CDR3 loop is CASYPDWYTGELFF. The CDR3 nucleotides are TGTGCCAGCTACCCGGATTGGTACACCGGGGAGCTGTTTTTT. The rearrangement uses TRBV6-5 and TRBJ2-2; D not certain. The CDR3 is made up of 14 amino acids. Germline V gene sequence: CDR1 MNHEY, CDR2 SVGAGI. With 8 bases removed from V and 3 bases from J, the gap between germline ends came to 13 bases.

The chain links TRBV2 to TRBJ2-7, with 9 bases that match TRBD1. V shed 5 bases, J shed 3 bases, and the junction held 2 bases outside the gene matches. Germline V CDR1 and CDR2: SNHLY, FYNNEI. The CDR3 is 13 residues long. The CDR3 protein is CASSKGQGYEQYF. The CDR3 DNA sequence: TGTGCCAGCAGTAAGGGACAGGGCTACGAGCAGTACTTC.

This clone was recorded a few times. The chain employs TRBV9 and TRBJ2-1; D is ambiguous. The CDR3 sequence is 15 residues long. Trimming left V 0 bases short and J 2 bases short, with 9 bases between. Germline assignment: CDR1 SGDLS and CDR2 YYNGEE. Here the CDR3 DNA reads TGTGCCAGCAGCGTAGCAGAGGCGACCTACAATGAGCAGTTCTTC. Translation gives CASSVAEATYNEQFF. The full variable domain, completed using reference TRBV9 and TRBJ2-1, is DSGVTQTPKHLITATGQRVTLRCSPRSGDLSVYWYQQSLDQGLQFLIQYYNGEERAKGNILERFSAQQFPDLHSELNLSSLELGDSALYFCASSVAEATYNEQFFGPGTRLTVL.

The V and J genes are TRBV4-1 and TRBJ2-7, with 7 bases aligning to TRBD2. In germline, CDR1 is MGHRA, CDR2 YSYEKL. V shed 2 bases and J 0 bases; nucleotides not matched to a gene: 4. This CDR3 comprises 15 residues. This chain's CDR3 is CASSQPLAGSYEQYF. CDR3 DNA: TGCGCCAGCAGCCAACCTTTAGCGGGCTCCTACGAGCAGTACTTC.

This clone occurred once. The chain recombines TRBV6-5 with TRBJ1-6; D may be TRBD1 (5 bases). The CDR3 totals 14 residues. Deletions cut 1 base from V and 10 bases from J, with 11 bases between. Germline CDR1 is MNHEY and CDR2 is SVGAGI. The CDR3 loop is CASSYLQGWSPLHF. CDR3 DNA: TGTGCCAGCAGTTACTTGCAGGGCTGGTCACCCCTCCACTTT.

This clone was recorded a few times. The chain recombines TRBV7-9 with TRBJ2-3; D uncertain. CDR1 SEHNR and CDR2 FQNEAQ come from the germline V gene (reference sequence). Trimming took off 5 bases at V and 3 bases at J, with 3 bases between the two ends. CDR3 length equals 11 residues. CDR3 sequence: CASSITDTQYF. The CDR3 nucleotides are TGTGCCAGCAGCATAACAGATACGCAGTATTTT. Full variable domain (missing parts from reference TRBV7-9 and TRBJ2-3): DTGVSQNPRHKITKRGQNVTFRCDPISEHNRLYWYRQTLGQGPEFLTYFQNEAQLEKSRLLSDRFSAERPKGSFSTLEIQRTEQGDSAMYLCASSITDTQYFGPGTRLTVL.

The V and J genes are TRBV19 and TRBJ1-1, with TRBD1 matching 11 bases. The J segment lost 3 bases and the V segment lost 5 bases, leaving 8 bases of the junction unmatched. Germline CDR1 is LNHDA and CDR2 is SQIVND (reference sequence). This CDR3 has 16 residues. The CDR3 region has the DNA TGTGCCAGTAGTGCCCGGGACAGGGGGGTATACACTGAAGCTTTCTTT. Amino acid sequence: CASSARDRGVYTEAFF.

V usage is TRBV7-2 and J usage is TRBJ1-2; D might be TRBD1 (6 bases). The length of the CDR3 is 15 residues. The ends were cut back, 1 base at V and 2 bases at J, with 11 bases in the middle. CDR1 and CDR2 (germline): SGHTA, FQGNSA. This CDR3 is CASSLGQDHNYGYTF. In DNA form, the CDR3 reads TGTGCCAGCAGCTTAGGACAGGACCACAACTATGGCTACACCTTC. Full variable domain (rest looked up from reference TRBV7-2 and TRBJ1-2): GAGVSQSPSNKVTEKGKDVELRCDPISGHTALYWYRQSLGQGLEFLIYFQGNSAPDKSGLPSDRFSAERTGGSVSTLTIQRTQQEDSAVYLCASSLGQDHNYGYTFGSGTRLTVV.